The entry below gives a single T cell receptor beta chain sequence along with its context. CDR1 GTSNPN and CDR2 SVGIG come from the germline V gene (reference sequence). The CDR3 loop spans 10 amino acids. V lost 3 bases, J lost 4 bases, and 3 bases lay in between. MiXCR, run by TCRdb on the PCR reads, gives a single entry per CDR3 protein. The sample has about 18,000 distinct CDR3 sequences, around 68% seen once. The source of the sample is a study of vaccination and CD4 T cells after COVID-19. The origin of this receptor is a human donor who had recovered from COVID-19. The starting material was CD4+ T cells from blood, obtained before SARS-CoV-2 vaccination. The chain uses TRBV30 and TRBJ2-5; D unresolved. The CDR3 DNA reads TGTGCCTGGAGCGGAGAGACCCAGTACTTC. Translation gives CAWSGETQYF.